A selection of T cell receptor beta chains follows, all from one sample in a study of blood T cell repertoires in COVID-19. Method: immunoSEQ multiplex PCR; TCRdb's copy keeps in-frame clones and lacks some. The data show some 120,000 clones, with almost 80% seen just once and 20% to 25% held by the top ten. Sequenced: peripheral blood. All receptors derive from a human donor in a cohort sampled during active COVID-19. The CDR3 runs from the conserved cysteine through the conserved F or W. A D gene is named only where the DNA matches it firmly. Rows may omit the clone size; those that give it use once, few, many or a size class.

cdr3_nt cdr3_aa j_call v_call d_call clone_size
TGTGCCATAAAGCCAGGGACAGGGAGGGTGGCTGGCTACACCTTC CAIKPGTGRVAGYTF TRBJ1-2 TRBV10-3 TRBD1 .
TGTGCCAGCAGCCTTGGGGCCAGAGAGACCCTCCACTTT CASSLGARETLHF TRBJ1-6 TRBV3-1/TRBV3-2 . .
TGTGCCAGCAGTTCTGTGCCCAGGGGGCTTGTCATGGCTTTCTTT CASSSVPRGLVMAFF TRBJ1-1 TRBV27 TRBD1 .
TGCGCCAGCAGCTTGGGACAGGTGGACACTGAAGCTTTCTTT CASSLGQVDTEAFF TRBJ1-1 TRBV5-1 . .
TGTGCCAGCAGGGGGACAGGGTACAATCAGCCCCAGCATTTT CASRGTGYNQPQHF TRBJ1-5 TRBV27 TRBD1 .
TGTGCCAGCAGGTTGGCAGCGACAGGGAGAAACGCCGGGGAGCTGTTTTTT CASRLAATGRNAGELFF TRBJ2-2 TRBV7-8 TRBD1 once
TGCGCCAGCAGCTTGGGAGGGAAGCCCAATGAGCAGTTCTTC CASSLGGKPNEQFF TRBJ2-1 TRBV5-1 . .
TGTGCCAGCAGCTTAAGCGGGACTAGCGGGAGGGATAATGAGCAGTTCTTC CASSLSGTSGRDNEQFF TRBJ2-1 TRBV7-3 TRBD2 few
TGTGCCAGCAGCCAATACCGGGAGGCCGGGGAGCTGTTTTTT CASSQYREAGELFF TRBJ2-2 TRBV16 TRBD2 .
TGTGCCAGCAGCCCGCGGGGCACTCCGGGCTCCTACAATGAGCAGTTCTTC CASSPRGTPGSYNEQFF TRBJ2-1 TRBV7-2 . once
TGCAGCGTTGAAGTTAATGGCTACACCTTC CSVEVNGYTF TRBJ1-2 TRBV29-1 . .
TGTGCCAGCAGCTTAGCGTCGAGTAGCGGGGGAGCCGAGGAGACCCAGTACTTC CASSLASSSGGAEETQYF TRBJ2-5 TRBV7-2 TRBD2 .
TGCGCCAGCAGCCCGGACAGGGTCTCCTACAATGAGCAGTTCTTC CASSPDRVSYNEQFF TRBJ2-1 TRBV5-1 TRBD1 .
TGTGCCAGCAGCGGTAAACCGGGACAGGGGGCGCAGGGCTCCTACAATGAGCAGTTCTTC CASSGKPGQGAQGSYNEQFF TRBJ2-1 TRBV27 TRBD1 once
TGTGCCAGCAGTAGGCAGGTTTCTAGCACAGATACGCAGTATTTT CASSRQVSSTDTQYF TRBJ2-3 TRBV7-2 . .
TGTGCCAGCAGCTTAGTGGCAGGGAACCCCTACAATGAGCAGTTCTTC CASSLVAGNPYNEQFF TRBJ2-1 TRBV11-2 . .
TGTGCCAGCAGCTTGGTGTTAGCGGGGGCTACAACAGATACGCAGTATTTT CASSLVLAGATTDTQYF TRBJ2-3 TRBV5-5 TRBD2 .
TGTGCCAGCAGCACAAGATGGGACAGGTATAATGAGCAGTTCTTC CASSTRWDRYNEQFF TRBJ2-1 TRBV7-6 TRBD1 .
TGTGCCAGCAGCTCCAAAACTAGCGGGAGGGCCTACGAGCAGTACTTC CASSSKTSGRAYEQYF TRBJ2-7 TRBV7-2 TRBD2 .
TGTGCCAGCACCCTATTAGGGACAGGCCTAGGCTACACCTTC CASTLLGTGLGYTF TRBJ1-2 TRBV7-9 TRBD1 .
TGTGCCAGCAGTTTTTGGGACAGAGTGAACACTGAAGCTTTCTTT CASSFWDRVNTEAFF TRBJ1-1 TRBV27 TRBD1 .
TGTGCCAGCAGCCAAGATTGGGGAAGGGGCTACGAGCAGTACTTC CASSQDWGRGYEQYF TRBJ2-7 TRBV4-2 . .
TGCGCCAGCAGCTACGGTATACTAGCGGGGGGCCTAACCCAGTACTTC CASSYGILAGGLTQYF TRBJ2-5 TRBV5-1 TRBD2 once
TGCGCCAGCAGAGTGACAGGGGACACCGGGGAGCTGTTTTTT CASRVTGDTGELFF TRBJ2-2 TRBV5-1 TRBD1 once
TGTGCCAGCAGCCAAACAGTAGCGTCCTACGAGCAGTACTTC CASSQTVASYEQYF TRBJ2-7 TRBV3-1/TRBV3-2 . .
TGTGCCAGCAGCCTCTTAGGGACAGGGTTGGGAAAACTGTTTTTT CASSLLGTGLGKLFF TRBJ1-4 TRBV7-2 TRBD1 .